One and the same sample provided the 21 T cell receptor beta chains below, sequenced in a study of cytomegalovirus exposure and HLA in healthy donors. 60 Vbeta and 13 Jbeta primers were used in PCR. Only in-frame clones appear in the TCRdb table, and some are missing; sequencing was by immunoSEQ multiplex PCR. Of roughly 86,000 clones listed, over 50% are singletons. Sample: PBMCs. The receptor set was obtained from a man in his thirties or forties in good health and CMV-seronegative.

The chain employs TRBV28 and TRBJ2-7, with D possibly matching TRBD2 (7 bases). Germline V gene lookup returns CDR1 MDHEN and CDR2 SYDVKM. Deletions cut 5 bases from V and 3 bases from J, with 20 bases between. The CDR3 runs 16 residues. The CDR3 DNA follows: TGTGCCAGCAGTCACGGAGGGAGGGGGGCGTACTACGAGCAGTACTTC. It yields the protein CASSHGGRGAYYEQYF.

This chain uses TRBV6-1 with TRBJ2-7; D may be TRBD2 (6 bases). The CDR3 consists of 11 residues. V was trimmed by 6 bases and J by 6 bases, leaving 9 bases between them. Germline V gene data show CDR1 as MNHNS and CDR2 as SASEGT. CDR3 DNA sequence: TGTGCCAGCAGGCGGGGTTCCGAGCAGTACTTC. It translates to CASRRGSEQYF.

The chain links TRBV6-1 to TRBJ2-5; 8 nucleotides match TRBD2. The V gene end was trimmed by 6 bases and the J gene end by 2 bases; junction bases not matched to a gene: 5. The CDR3 is 14 amino acids. Germline V gene data show CDR1 as MNHNS and CDR2 as SASEGT. CDR3: CASRSGGGQETQYF. CDR3 nucleotide sequence: TGTGCCAGCAGGAGCGGGGGAGGGCAAGAGACCCAGTACTTC.

This clone was counted a single time. The chain carries TRBV7-9 and TRBJ2-7, with 8 bases that match TRBD1. The germline V gene encodes CDR1 SEHNR and CDR2 FQNEAQ (reference sequence). CDR3 length: 15 amino acids. The V gene end was trimmed by 5 bases and the J gene end by 0 bases; junction bases not matched to a gene: 6. The CDR3: CASSTRTGSSYEQYF. The CDR3 nucleotides read TGTGCCAGCAGCACCCGGACAGGGAGCTCCTACGAGCAGTACTTC.

The genes are TRBV4-3 and TRBJ1-3; the D is unclear. The V end lost 1 base, the J end lost 4 bases, and 8 bases lay between the germline ends. Germline V gene sequence: CDR1 LGHNA, CDR2 YSLEER. The CDR3 runs 14 residues. The CDR3 loop reads CASSQGPGGNTIYF. For the CDR3, the DNA is TGCGCCAGCAGCCAAGGGCCTGGCGGAAACACCATATATTTT.

The chain links TRBV28 to TRBJ1-5; D is undetermined. The CDR3 runs 13 residues. Germline loops: CDR1 MDHEN, CDR2 SYDVKM. V was pared by 6 bases and J by 4 bases, with 10 bases between. For the CDR3, the DNA is TGTGCCAGCAGCTCTCCTACTAATCAGCCCCAGCATTTT. Its protein product is CASSSPTNQPQHF.

This chain uses TRBV7-9 with TRBJ1-5; D is uncertain. V dropped 3 bases and J dropped 5 bases, with 5 bases sitting between them. The CDR3 runs 12 residues. Germline loops: CDR1 SEHNR, CDR2 FQNEAQ (reference sequence). The CDR3 spells CASSLEDQPQHF. The CDR3 nucleotides read TGTGCCAGCAGCTTGGAGGATCAGCCCCAGCATTTT.

This chain uses TRBV2 with TRBJ2-1; TRBD2 agrees at 8 bases. Germline CDR1 SNHLY, CDR2 FYNNEI. J gave up 5 bases and V 8 bases, and 8 bases lay outside the gene matches. The CDR3 runs to 14 residues. Here the CDR3 reads CASPTSGGDNEQFF. As DNA, the CDR3 is TGTGCCAGCCCTACTAGCGGTGGGGACAATGAGCAGTTCTTC.

As to this clone: Other DNA sequences in the same sample also yield this CDR3. This chain joins TRBV11-3 and TRBJ2-3; 8 bases are a match to TRBD2. Germline V gene data show CDR1 as SGHNT and CDR2 as YENEEA. The ends lost 1 base at V and 1 base at J; junction bases unmatched: 4. The CDR3 is 16 residues long. The CDR3 here is CASSLGSGRGTDTQYF. CDR3 sequence (DNA): TGTGCCAGCAGCTTAGGCTCCGGGAGGGGCACAGATACGCAGTATTTT.

The chain is built from TRBV27 and TRBJ2-2, with 8 bases fitting TRBD1. Trimming at V came to 8 bases and at J to 1 base, leaving 15 bases not matched to a gene. CDR3 length: 18 residues. In germline, CDR1 is MNHEY, CDR2 SMNVEV (reference sequence). As DNA, the CDR3 is TGTGCCAGCTCCTCAATCGGCGTCAGGGGGCAGAACACCGGGGAGCTGTTTTTT. Residues: CASSSIGVRGQNTGELFF.

The V gene is TRBV5-1, the J gene TRBJ1-4; TRBD1 agrees at 7 bases. The germline CDR1 and CDR2 sequences are SGHRS and YFSETQ. V lost 8 bases to trimming and J lost 3 bases; unmatched junction nucleotides: 4. The CDR3 contains 13 residues. This CDR3 is CASRQGANEKLFF. CDR3 nucleotides: TGCGCCAGTAGACAGGGTGCTAATGAAAAACTGTTTTTT.

This chain links TRBV27 with TRBJ2-7, with 7 bases aligning to TRBD1. This CDR3 is built from 16 residues. J was trimmed by 5 bases and V by 8 bases; bases with no gene match: 18. Germline values: CDR1 MNHEY, CDR2 SMNVEV (reference sequence). DNA of the CDR3: TGTGCCAGCCCCCGCCGATCACGGACAGGTATCCACGAGCAGTACTTC. Its translation: CASPRRSRTGIHEQYF.

The table lists this clone with a few counts. The chain carries TRBV5-1 and TRBJ2-7; tentative D call: TRBD2 (5 bases). Trimming shortened V by 4 bases and J by 2 bases, and 16 bases separated the two germline ends. Per the germline V gene, CDR1 is SGHRS and CDR2 is YFSETQ. The CDR3 consists of 15 residues. DNA of the CDR3: TGCGCCAGCAGCCCCACCTTGGGAGACACCTACGAGCAGTACTTC. This codes for CASSPTLGDTYEQYF. The full variable domain, rest sourced from reference TRBV5-1 and TRBJ2-7, is KAGVTQTPRYLIKTRGQQVTLSCSPISGHRSVSWYQQTPGQGLQFLFEYFSETQRNKGNFPGRFSGRQFSNSRSEMNVSTLELGDSALYLCASSPTLGDTYEQYFGPGTRLTVT.

The gene calls are TRBV11-2 and TRBJ2-1; 9 positions match TRBD2. V was pared by 1 base and J by 4 bases, with 5 bases of the junction left unmatched. The germline gives CDR1 SGHAT, CDR2 FQNNGV. This CDR3 has 16 amino acids. CDR3: CASSLVGGRGYNEQFF. The CDR3 DNA is TGTGCCAGCAGCTTAGTCGGCGGGAGGGGTTACAATGAGCAGTTCTTC.

The chain employs TRBV2 and TRBJ1-5; D is undetermined. Germline CDR1 SNHLY, CDR2 FYNNEI. The germline V and J ends were trimmed by 4 bases and 5 bases, with 12 bases remaining between them. This CDR3 has 14 amino acids. The CDR3 is CASSASSFDQPQHF. The CDR3 bases are TGTGCCAGCAGTGCTAGCAGTTTCGATCAGCCCCAGCATTTT.

The chain uses TRBV12-5 and TRBJ2-5; 8 bases are shared with TRBD1. Trimming cost V 7 bases and J 5 bases; bases outside gene matches: 12. Germline V gives CDR1 LGHNT, CDR2 FRNRAP. The CDR3 is 15 amino acids. The CDR3 DNA reads TGTGCTAGTGCCCGGGAAGGGCAGGGGGCTGAGACCCAGTACTTC. Protein sequence: CASAREGQGAETQYF.

In DNA, the CDR3 is TGTGCCAGTAGTATACAGGGAAAAGATGGCTACACCTTC. Translation: CASSIQGKDGYTF. This chain links TRBV19 with TRBJ1-2; D possibly corresponds to TRBD1 (5 bases). With 2 bases removed from V and 6 bases from J, the gap between germline ends came to 10 bases. From germline, CDR1 is LNHDA and CDR2 SQIVND (reference sequence). CDR3 length: 13 residues. Full variable domain (outside the CDR3, taken from reference TRBV19 and TRBJ1-2): DGGITQSPKYLFRKEGQNVTLSCEQNLNHDAMYWYRQDPGQGLRLIYYSQIVNDFQKGDIAEGYSVSREKKESFPLTVTSAQKNPTAFYLCASSIQGKDGYTFGSGTRLTVV.

The V gene is TRBV19, the J gene TRBJ2-5; TRBD2 aligns across 9 bases. Unmatched junction bases numbered 11, after V lost 5 bases and J lost 7 bases. This CDR3 spans 15 amino acids. Germline assignment: CDR1 LNHDA and CDR2 SQIVND (reference sequence). The DNA of the CDR3 is TGTGCCAGTAGTTATTCAGCGGGAGGACCAGGGACCCAGTACTTC. Residues: CASSYSAGGPGTQYF.

CDR3 in DNA: TGTGCCAGCAGCCCGAGACAGGGGGCCTACTATGGCTACACCTTC. This codes for CASSPRQGAYYGYTF. This chain joins TRBV7-8 and TRBJ1-2; 10 positions agree with TRBD1. Germline CDR1 and CDR2: SGHVS and FQNEAQ. With V trimmed by 5 bases and J by 3 bases, 6 bases remained unmatched. The CDR3 covers 15 residues.

CDR3: CASTVDSEAFF. The CDR3 nucleotides read TGTGCCAGCACCGTGGACAGTGAAGCTTTCTTT. This chain connects TRBV28 to TRBJ1-1; maybe TRBD1 (6 bases). This CDR3 is 11 amino acids long. The V gene lost 7 bases and the J gene lost 7 bases, with 10 bases spanning the gap. CDR1 and CDR2 (germline): MDHEN, SYDVKM.

The chain is built from TRBV10-3 and TRBJ2-5, with 7 bases aligning to TRBD1. The DNA end lines up better with TRBJ2-7; the J call may be wrong. The CDR3 is made up of 13 amino acids. Germline CDR1 and CDR2: ENHRY and SYGVKD. The CDR3 nucleotides are TGTGCCACTCAGGGACAGTCATCCTACGAGCAGTACTTC. Its translation is CATQGQSSYEQYF.